This TCR beta chain was sequenced in a study of T-cell memory formation after mild COVID-19. CDR3 length equals 15 residues. Looked up from germline, CDR1 is KGHSH and CDR2 is LQKENI. TCRdb re-derived calls from the 5' RACE reads in MiXCR, one entry per CDR3 protein. The sample includes 210,000 or so distinct CDR3 sequences, under 30% of them seen just once. Only a few counts were recorded for this clonotype. Antigen specificity is unknown. Germline and junction disagree at one end, which may indicate a read error. The study's findings and limits: Confirmation was lacking for SARS-CoV-2 specificity of second-wave clones that peaked on day 37. Contracting clones from day 15 to 85 had balanced CD4/CD8; later expanders favoured CD4+. Memory from before infection featured some responding clones, which suggests cross-reactive memory joined.

The J gene is TRBJ1-1, the V gene TRBV18; D not certain. What was sequenced was PBMCs or a T cell subset sorted from them (not recorded which). This clonotype originated in an adult woman who had mild COVID-19 (a few samples of this study predate the infection). Cell type and time point are not known. The CDR3 DNA is TGTGCCAGCTCACCACCGATGGTTTTGAACACTGAAGCTTTATTT. This encodes CASSPPMVLNTEALF.